Sequencing of this T cell receptor beta chain was carried out in a study of PD-1 blockade in classical Hodgkin lymphoma. General study points: What drove the repertoire differences, possibly disease activity or prior therapy, has not been defined. Reports described newly diagnosed patients as having lower baseline TCR diversity than healthy donors.

The CDR3 has 13 amino acids. Trimming cost V 1 base and J 0 bases, with 3 bases left between them. Germline V gene data show CDR1 as SGHAT and CDR2 as FQNNGV. The time point is: newly diagnosed, previously untreated cHL patient sample. Of note for this clone: Its antigen is unknown.

Assay: immunoSEQ multiplex PCR; the TCRdb copy retains only in-frame clones and omits some. The sample has around 26,000 clones; approximately 93% are singletons. The TCR originated in a human donor with classical Hodgkin lymphoma. Input material: peripheral blood mononuclear cells (PBMCs). This chain connects TRBV11-2 to TRBJ1-1; D is uncertain. For the CDR3, the DNA is TGTGCCAGCAGCTTAGCTATGAACACTGAAGCTTTCTTT. Its translation: CASSLAMNTEAFF.